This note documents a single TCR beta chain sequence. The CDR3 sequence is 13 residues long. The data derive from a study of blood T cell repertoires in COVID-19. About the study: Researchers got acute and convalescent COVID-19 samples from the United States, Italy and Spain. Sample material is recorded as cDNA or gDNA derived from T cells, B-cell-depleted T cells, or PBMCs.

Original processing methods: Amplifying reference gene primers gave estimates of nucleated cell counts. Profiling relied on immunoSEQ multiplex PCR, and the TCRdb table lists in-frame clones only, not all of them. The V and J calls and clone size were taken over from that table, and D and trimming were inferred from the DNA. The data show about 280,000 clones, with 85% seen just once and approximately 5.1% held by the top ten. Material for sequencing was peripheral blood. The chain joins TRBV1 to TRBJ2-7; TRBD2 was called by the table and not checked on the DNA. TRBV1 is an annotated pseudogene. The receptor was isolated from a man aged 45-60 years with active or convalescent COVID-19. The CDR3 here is CTAGKTRTYEQYF. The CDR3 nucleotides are TGCACAGCGGGGAAAACTAGGACTTACGAGCAGTACTTC.